This T cell receptor beta chain was captured by sequencing in a study of cytomegalovirus exposure and HLA in healthy donors. This clone was picked up a small number of times. Germline loops: CDR1 SGHNT, CDR2 YYREEE (reference sequence). This CDR3 region has 17 residues. Trimming cost V 4 bases and J 8 bases; bases outside gene matches: 17. The PCR employed 60 Vbeta primers together with 13 Jbeta primers. Some clones are missing from TCRdb's copy, which holds only in-frame ones; the method was immunoSEQ multiplex PCR. The sample lists more than 85,000 clones, over 60% occurring once. Sequences were obtained from PBMCs. The gene calls are TRBV5-4 and TRBJ1-4; the match to TRBD1 covers 7 bases. The receptor was isolated from a man aged 25-45 years in good health and CMV-seropositive. The CDR3 is CASSRGGDSVTGEKLFF. As DNA, the CDR3 is TGTGCCAGCAGCCGGGGTGGGGACAGCGTCACCGGGGAAAAACTGTTTTTT.